These T cell receptor beta chains were read from a single sample in a study of vaccination and CD4 T cells after COVID-19. TCRdb used MiXCR to reprocess the PCR reads, holding one entry per CDR3 protein. The sample has over 5,000 distinct CDR3 sequences, 45% seen once. These TCRs' antigens remain unknown. The sample taken for sequencing was CD4+ T cells from blood, cultured in vitro. Receptors originate from a human donor who had recovered from COVID-19. The CDR3 runs from the conserved cysteine through the conserved F or W. Fields, in order: D gene, CDR3 length, clone size, J gene, V gene, CDR3 protein, CDR3 DNA. The D gene is left open where the match is weak. Rows give clone size only sometimes, using once, few, many, or a class for an expanded clone.

TRBD1,13,few,TRBJ1-1,TRBV6-1,CASKDRVVTEAFF,TGTGCCAGCAAAGACAGGGTGGTGACTGAAGCTTTCTTT
.,17,.,TRBJ1-1,TRBV7-6,CASSFSPPPHRDTEAFF,TGTGCCAGCAGCTTTAGCCCCCCTCCCCATAGGGACACTGAAGCTTTCTTT
.,14,.,TRBJ1-6,TRBV16,CASSPRQVDSPLHF,TGTGCCAGCAGCCCGAGACAGGTAGACTCACCCCTCCACTTT
.,13,few,TRBJ2-5,TRBV7-8,CASSSSRLETQYF,TGTGCCAGCAGCTCCTCGAGGTTGGAGACCCAGTACTTC
.,13,.,TRBJ2-5,TRBV11-2,CASSSVTRETQYF,TGTGCCAGCAGCAGCGTAACCCGGGAGACCCAGTACTTC
.,9,.,TRBJ1-2,TRBV20-1,CCHRRGYTF,TGCTGTCACCGGCGGGGCTACACCTTC
TRBD2,15,.,TRBJ2-1,TRBV19,CASSVWTSGYNEQFF,TGTGCCAGTAGCGTTTGGACTAGCGGCTACAATGAGCAGTTCTTC
.,13,few,TRBJ1-1,TRBV19,CASSIGRNTEAFF,TGTGCCAGTAGTATTGGTAGGAACACTGAAGCTTTCTTT
.,16,.,TRBJ2-1,TRBV7-6,CASSLEFSGAYNEQFF,TGTGCCAGCAGCTTAGAGTTCAGCGGAGCCTACAATGAGCAGTTCTTC
TRBD1,14,.,TRBJ1-2,TRBV19,CASSILGQGNGYTF,TGTGCCAGTAGTATTCTCGGACAGGGGAATGGCTACACCTTC
TRBD2,12,once,TRBJ2-7,TRBV30,CACLAGLYEQYF,TGTGCCTGCTTAGCGGGGCTCTACGAGCAGTACTTC
.,16,once,TRBJ2-3,TRBV19,CASSISLADSTDTQYF,TGTGCCAGTAGTATTTCCTTGGCGGATAGCACAGATACGCAGTATTTT
.,16,.,TRBJ2-7,TRBV7-9,CASSKRTGGPSYEQYF,TGTGCCAGCAGCAAGAGGACCGGGGGGCCCTCCTACGAGCAGTACTTC
TRBD2,16,once,TRBJ2-3,TRBV12-3/TRBV12-4,CASSLRRTSDTDTQYF,TGTGCCAGCAGTTTAAGGCGGACTAGCGACACAGATACGCAGTATTTT
TRBD1,12,.,TRBJ2-7,TRBV19,CASSRTGDEQYF,TGTGCCAGTAGCCGGACAGGGGACGAGCAGTACTTC
TRBD1,14,.,TRBJ2-7,TRBV6-1,CASSRDRAYYEQYF,TGTGCCAGCAGCCGGGACAGGGCGTACTACGAGCAGTACTTC
.,13,few,TRBJ1-1,TRBV12-3/TRBV12-4,CASSRDRNTEAFF,TGTGCCAGCAGCCGGGACCGCAACACTGAAGCTTTCTTT
TRBD1,14,.,TRBJ2-2,TRBV5-1,CASSDGTDIGELFF,TGCGCCAGCAGCGACGGGACAGACATCGGGGAGCTGTTTTTT
.,15,.,TRBJ2-5,TRBV19,CASSPPGLRGETQYF,TGTGCCAGTAGTCCGCCGGGCTTGAGGGGCGAGACCCAGTACTTC
.,12,few,TRBJ2-7,TRBV6-1,CASSTKIYEQYF,TGTGCCAGCAGTACCAAGATCTACGAGCAGTACTTC
.,14,few,TRBJ2-5,TRBV10-3,CAISEQSNSGTQYF,TGTGCCATCAGTGAGCAAAGTAACTCCGGGACCCAGTACTTC
.,15,.,TRBJ1-3,TRBV7-6,CASQSPGGTGNTIYF,TGTGCCAGCCAATCCCCCGGGGGCACTGGAAACACCATATATTTT
.,11,.,TRBJ2-5,TRBV2,CASSVQETQYF,TGTGCCAGCAGTGTACAGGAGACCCAGTACTTC
.,12,.,TRBJ2-7,TRBV11-1,CASSRLGQQQYF,TGTGCCAGCAGCCGACTCGGACAACAGCAGTACTTC
.,16,few,TRBJ1-1,TRBV6-2/TRBV6-3,CASSYDYFRVNTEAFF,TGTGCCAGCAGTTACGACTACTTCAGAGTGAACACTGAAGCTTTCTTT
.,16,few,TRBJ2-1,TRBV20-1,CSARDLRIGAYNEQFF,TGCAGTGCTAGAGATCTAAGGATTGGTGCCTACAATGAGCAGTTCTTC
.,17,.,TRBJ1-5,TRBV5-3,CARSTTRQEEDNQPQHF,TGTGCCAGAAGCACAACTAGACAGGAGGAAGACAATCAGCCCCAGCATTTT
.,13,few,TRBJ2-3,TRBV20-1,CSARETPWDTQYF,TGCAGTGCTAGAGAGACTCCCTGGGATACGCAGTATTTT
TRBD2,16,.,TRBJ2-1,TRBV20-1,CSARRLAGVSYNEQFF,TGCAGTGCTAGACGACTAGCGGGGGTCTCCTACAATGAGCAGTTCTTC
TRBD2,15,.,TRBJ2-5,TRBV24-1,CATSDSRTSEETQYF,TGTGCCACCAGTGATTCCCGGACTAGCGAAGAGACCCAGTACTTC
.,13,.,TRBJ2-7,TRBV6-1,CASRAPGANEQYF,TGTGCCAGCAGAGCCCCGGGGGCTAATGAGCAGTACTTC
.,16,.,TRBJ1-2,TRBV20-1,CSARTGRDIPYYGYTF,TGCAGTGCTAGGACGGGCCGCGATATACCGTACTATGGCTACACCTTC
.,11,.,TRBJ2-7,TRBV20-1,CSFQSGSRQYF,TGCAGCTTCCAATCGGGTAGCCGACAGTACTTC
TRBD2,15,.,TRBJ2-1,TRBV20-1,CSAPSGGSPYNEQFF,TGCAGTGCGCCCTCGGGCGGGAGCCCCTACAATGAGCAGTTCTTC
.,14,.,TRBJ2-3,TRBV19,CASSIGIGSDTQYF,TGTGCCAGTAGTATAGGAATAGGGTCGGATACGCAGTATTTT
.,14,.,TRBJ2-5,TRBV5-8,CASSFPSGEETQYF,TGTGCCAGCAGCTTTCCATCAGGGGAAGAGACCCAGTACTTC
TRBD1,13,few,TRBJ1-1,TRBV30,CAWSRQGGTEAFF,TGTGCCTGGAGTCGACAGGGCGGCACTGAAGCTTTCTTT
TRBD2,17,few,TRBJ2-3,TRBV15,CATSRDGTSGGADTQYF,TGTGCCACCAGCAGAGACGGGACTAGTGGGGGCGCAGATACGCAGTATTTT
.,13,few,TRBJ2-5,TRBV24-1,CATSDSGVETQYF,TGTGCCACCAGTGATTCGGGTGTAGAGACCCAGTACTTC
TRBD1,14,.,TRBJ2-1,TRBV6-1,CASSRGGAYNEQFF,TGTGCCAGCAGCAGAGGGGGCGCCTACAATGAGCAGTTCTTC